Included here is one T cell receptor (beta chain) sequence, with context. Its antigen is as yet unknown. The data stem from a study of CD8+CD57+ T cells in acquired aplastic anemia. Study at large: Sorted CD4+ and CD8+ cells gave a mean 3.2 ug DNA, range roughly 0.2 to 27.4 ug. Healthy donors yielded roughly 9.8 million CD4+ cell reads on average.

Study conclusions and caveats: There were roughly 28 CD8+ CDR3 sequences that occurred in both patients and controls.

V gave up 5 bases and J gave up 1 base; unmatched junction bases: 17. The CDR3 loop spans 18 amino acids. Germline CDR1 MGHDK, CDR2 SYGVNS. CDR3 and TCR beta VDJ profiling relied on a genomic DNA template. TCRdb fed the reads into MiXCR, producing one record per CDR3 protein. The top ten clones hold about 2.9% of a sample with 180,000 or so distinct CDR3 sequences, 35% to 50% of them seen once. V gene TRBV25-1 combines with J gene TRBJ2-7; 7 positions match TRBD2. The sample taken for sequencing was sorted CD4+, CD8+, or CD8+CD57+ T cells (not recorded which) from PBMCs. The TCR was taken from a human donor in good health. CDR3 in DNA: TGTGCCAGCAGTTTACTCTCCGGAGTAGCGGGTAGGTCCTACGAGCAGTACTTC. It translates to CASSLLSGVAGRSYEQYF.